This T cell receptor beta chain emerged from a study of CD8+ T cells in alopecia areata. About the research overall: Severity scoring for treated patients was based on the percentage of affected scalp area. Regarding the study as a whole: It was less clear whether patients shared TCRs than it was in mice, possibly because of HLA. An increase in clonality over normal scalp was evident in lesional scalp, especially alopecia totalis/universalis. Administration of tofacitinib significantly diminished scalp clonality and expanded CD8+ clones within the top 100.

Extracted RNA was reverse transcribed into cDNA, the sequencing template. TCRdb keeps only in-frame clones here, not all; method: immunoSEQ multiplex PCR. The sample lists 150,000 to 200,000 clones, roughly 66% occurring once. Germline CDR1 reads SQVTM; CDR2 reads ANQGSEA. This CDR3 comprises 13 residues. Trimming left V 4 bases short and J 5 bases short, with 14 bases between. This sample's treatment: oral pan-JAK inhibitor, 5-10 mg twice daily. There are a few counts of this clone. Its specificity is unknown. The material was CD4+ T cells sorted from blood, obtained at week 24, from a patient treated with tofacitinib. The chain employs TRBV29-1 and TRBJ2-5; D possibly corresponds to TRBD2 (7 bases). The clonotype originates from a human donor with alopecia areata. Here the CDR3 reads CSVVWGGGETQYF. The CDR3 DNA reads TGCAGCGTTGTATGGGGGGGCGGTGAGACCCAGTACTTC.